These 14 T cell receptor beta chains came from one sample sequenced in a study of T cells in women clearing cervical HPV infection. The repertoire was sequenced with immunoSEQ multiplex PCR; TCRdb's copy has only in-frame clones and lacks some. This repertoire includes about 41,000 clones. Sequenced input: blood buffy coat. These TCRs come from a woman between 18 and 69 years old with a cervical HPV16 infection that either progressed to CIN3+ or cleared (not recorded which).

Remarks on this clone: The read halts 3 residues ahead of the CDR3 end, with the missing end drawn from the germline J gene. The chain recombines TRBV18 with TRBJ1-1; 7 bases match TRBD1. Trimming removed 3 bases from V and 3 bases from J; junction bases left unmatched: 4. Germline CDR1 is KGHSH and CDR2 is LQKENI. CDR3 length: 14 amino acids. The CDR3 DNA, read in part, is TGTGCCAGCTCACCCGGACAGGCGGACACTGAA. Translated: CASSPGQADTE. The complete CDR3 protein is CASSPGQADTEAFF.

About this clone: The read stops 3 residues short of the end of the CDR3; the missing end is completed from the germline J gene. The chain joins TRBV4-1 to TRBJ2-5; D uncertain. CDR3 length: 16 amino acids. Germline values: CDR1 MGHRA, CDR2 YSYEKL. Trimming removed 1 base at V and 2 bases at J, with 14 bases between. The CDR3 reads CASSQGSNSLQETQYF. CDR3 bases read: TGCGCCAGCAGCCAAGGTTCGAACTCCTTACAAGAGACC.

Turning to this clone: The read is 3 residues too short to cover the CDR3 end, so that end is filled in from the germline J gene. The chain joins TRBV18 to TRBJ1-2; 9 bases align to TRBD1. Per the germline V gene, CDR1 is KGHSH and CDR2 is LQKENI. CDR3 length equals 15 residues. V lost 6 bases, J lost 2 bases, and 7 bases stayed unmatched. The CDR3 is CASSRPGQGNYGYTF. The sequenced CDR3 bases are TGTGCCAGCTCCCGGCCGGGACAGGGAAACTATGGC. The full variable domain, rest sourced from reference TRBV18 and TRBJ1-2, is NAGVMQNPRHLVRRRGQEARLRCSPMKGHSHVYWYRQLPEEGLKFMVYLQKENIIDESGMPKERFSAEFPKEGPSILRIQQVVRGDSAAYFCASSRPGQGNYGYTFGSGTRLTVV.

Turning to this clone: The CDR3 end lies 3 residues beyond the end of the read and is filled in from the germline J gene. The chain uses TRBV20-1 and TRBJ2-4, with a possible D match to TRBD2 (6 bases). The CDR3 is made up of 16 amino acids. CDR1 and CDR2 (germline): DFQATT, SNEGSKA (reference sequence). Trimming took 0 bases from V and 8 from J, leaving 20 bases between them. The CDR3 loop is CSARDSIAGLGDIQYF. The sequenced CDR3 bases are TGCAGTGCTAGAGATTCGATCGCGGGGCTAGGTGACATT.

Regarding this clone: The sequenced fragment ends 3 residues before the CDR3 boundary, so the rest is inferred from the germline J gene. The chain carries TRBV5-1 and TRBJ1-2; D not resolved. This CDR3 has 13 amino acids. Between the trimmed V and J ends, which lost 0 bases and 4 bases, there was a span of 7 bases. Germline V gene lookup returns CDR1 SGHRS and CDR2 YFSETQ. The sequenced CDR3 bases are TGCGCCAGCAGCTTGGATGTTCTCTATGGC. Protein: CASSLDVLYG. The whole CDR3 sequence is CASSLDVLYGYTF. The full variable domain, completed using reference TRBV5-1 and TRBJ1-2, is KAGVTQTPRYLIKTRGQQVTLSCSPISGHRSVSWYQQTPGQGLQFLFEYFSETQRNKGNFPGRFSGRQFSNSRSEMNVSTLELGDSALYLCASSLDVLYGYTFGSGTRLTVV.

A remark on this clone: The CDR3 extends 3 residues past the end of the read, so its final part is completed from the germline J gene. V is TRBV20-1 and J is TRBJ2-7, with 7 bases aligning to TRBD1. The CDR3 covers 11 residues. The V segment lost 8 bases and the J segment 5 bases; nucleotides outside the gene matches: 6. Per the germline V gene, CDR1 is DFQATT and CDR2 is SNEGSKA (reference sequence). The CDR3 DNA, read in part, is TGCAGTCCCCGACAGGGTAACGAG. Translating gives CSPRQGNE. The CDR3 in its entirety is CSPRQGNEQYF.

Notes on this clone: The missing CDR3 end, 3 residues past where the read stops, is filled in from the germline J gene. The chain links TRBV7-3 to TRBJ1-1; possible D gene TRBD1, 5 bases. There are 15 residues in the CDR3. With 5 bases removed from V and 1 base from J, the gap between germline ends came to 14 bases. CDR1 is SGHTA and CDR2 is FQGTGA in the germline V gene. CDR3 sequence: CASSARPGSNTEAFF. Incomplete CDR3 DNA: TGTGCCAGCAGCGCCAGACCAGGGTCGAACACTGAA.

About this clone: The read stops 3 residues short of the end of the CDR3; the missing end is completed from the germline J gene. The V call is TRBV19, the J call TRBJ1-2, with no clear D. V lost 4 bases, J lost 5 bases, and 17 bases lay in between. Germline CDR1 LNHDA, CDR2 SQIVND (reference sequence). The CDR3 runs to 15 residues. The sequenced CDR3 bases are TGTGCCAGTAGTAGAAACCCGCTAGAGCGATATGGC. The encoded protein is CASSRNPLERYG. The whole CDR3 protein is CASSRNPLERYGYTF.

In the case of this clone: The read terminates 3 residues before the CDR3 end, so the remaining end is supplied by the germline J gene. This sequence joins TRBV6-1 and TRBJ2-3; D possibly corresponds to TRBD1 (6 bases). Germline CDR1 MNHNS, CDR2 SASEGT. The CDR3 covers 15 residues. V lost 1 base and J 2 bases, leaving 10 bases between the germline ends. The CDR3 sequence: CASSEVGQYTDTQYF. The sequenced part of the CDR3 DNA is TGTGCCAGCAGTGAAGTAGGACAGTACACAGATACG.

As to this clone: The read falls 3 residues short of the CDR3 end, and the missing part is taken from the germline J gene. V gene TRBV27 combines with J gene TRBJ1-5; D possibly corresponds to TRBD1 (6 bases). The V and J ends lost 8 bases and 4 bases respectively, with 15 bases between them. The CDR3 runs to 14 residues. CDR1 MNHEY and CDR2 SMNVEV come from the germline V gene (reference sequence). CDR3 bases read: TGTGCCAGCGGAAACAGGGTAGGAAATCAGCCC. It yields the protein CASGNRVGNQP. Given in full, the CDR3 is CASGNRVGNQPQHF.

The CDR3 bases that were read are TGTGCCAGTAGTTATGACAGGAATAGCAATCAGCCC. Translated, it gives CASSYDRNSNQP. The CDR3 in its entirety is CASSYDRNSNQPQHF. This chain links TRBV19 with TRBJ1-5, with D maybe TRBD1 (6 bases). From the germline J gene comes the end of the CDR3, since the read stops 3 residues before it. The germline gives CDR1 LNHDA, CDR2 SQIVND (reference sequence). CDR3 length: 15 residues. Deletions cut 5 bases from V and 0 bases from J, with 11 bases between.

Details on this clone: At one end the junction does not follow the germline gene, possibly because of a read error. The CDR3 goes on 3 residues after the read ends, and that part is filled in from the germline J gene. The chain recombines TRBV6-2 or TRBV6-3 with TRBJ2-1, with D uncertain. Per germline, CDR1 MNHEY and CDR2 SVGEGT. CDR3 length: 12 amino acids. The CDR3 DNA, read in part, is TGTGCCAACAGTTTAGAATACAATGAG. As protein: CANSLEYNE. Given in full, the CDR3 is CANSLEYNEQFF.

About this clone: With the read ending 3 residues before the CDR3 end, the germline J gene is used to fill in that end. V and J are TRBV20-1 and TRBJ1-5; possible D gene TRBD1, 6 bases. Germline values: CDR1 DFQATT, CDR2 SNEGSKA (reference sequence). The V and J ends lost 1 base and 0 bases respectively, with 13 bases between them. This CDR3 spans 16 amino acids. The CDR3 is CSARGQQGYSNQPQHF. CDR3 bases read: TGCAGTGCTAGAGGTCAGCAGGGGTATAGCAATCAGCCC.

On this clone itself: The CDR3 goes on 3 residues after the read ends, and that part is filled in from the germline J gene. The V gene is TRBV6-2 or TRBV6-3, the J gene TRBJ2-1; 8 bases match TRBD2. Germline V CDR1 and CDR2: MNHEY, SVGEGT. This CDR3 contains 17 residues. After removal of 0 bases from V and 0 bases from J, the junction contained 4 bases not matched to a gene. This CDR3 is CASSYSGLASSYNEQFF. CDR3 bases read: TGTGCCAGCAGTTACTCCGGACTAGCAAGCTCCTACAATGAG.